The 6 T cell receptor beta chains presented below share a single source sample, sequenced in a study of T-cell reconstitution after alpha-beta-depleted transplantation in children. The TCRbeta library incorporated unique molecular identifiers. TCRdb reprocessed the PCR reads with MiXCR, giving one entry per CDR3 protein. This sample carries 90,000 to 100,000 distinct CDR3 sequences, about a quarter of them seen once, and the ten largest clones take about a fifth. The sequencing here drew on PBMCs, taken before TCRalphabeta/CD19-depleted stem cell transplant. Source of these receptors: a boy younger than 10 with acute lymphoblastic leukemia, due to receive a stem cell transplant.

The gene calls are TRBV5-5 and TRBJ2-3; no clear D. CDR3 length: 14 residues. The germline gives CDR1 SGHKS, CDR2 YYEKEE (reference sequence). V lost 0 bases and J 2 bases, leaving 7 bases between the germline ends. In nucleotides, the CDR3 is TGTGCCAGCAGCTTGGAGCTTTACACAGATACGCAGTATTTT. Its protein is CASSLELYTDTQYF.

This clonotype came up many times. The CDR3 region is CASSWDGPPWEQYF. CDR3 nucleotides: TGTGCCAGCAGCTGGGACGGGCCGCCTTGGGAGCAGTACTTC. The V gene is TRBV7-8, the J gene TRBJ2-7; D is perhaps TRBD1 or TRBD2 (5 bases each). The CDR3 extends over 14 amino acids. With 4 bases removed from V and 7 bases from J, the gap between germline ends came to 17 bases. Germline V gene data show CDR1 as SGHVS and CDR2 as FQNEAQ.

This clonotype has a handful of counts. This chain links TRBV28 with TRBJ1-2; 7 positions match TRBD1. The germline V gene encodes CDR1 MDHEN and CDR2 SYDVKM. CDR3 size: 13 residues. The ends lost 4 bases at V and 9 bases at J; junction bases unmatched: 8. CDR3 amino acids: CASSSGRGFRYTF. In DNA form, the CDR3 reads TGTGCCAGCAGTTCCGGCAGGGGGTTTCGCTACACCTTC.

The table lists this clonotype with a few counts. This chain connects TRBV20-1 to TRBJ2-7, with TRBD2 identical over 9 bases. The germline CDR1 and CDR2 sequences are DFQATT and SNEGSKA (reference sequence). This CDR3 is built from 13 residues. J lost 5 bases, V lost 4 bases, and 6 bases had no gene match. The chain's CDR3 is CSAKGGRGDEQYF. The CDR3 DNA sequence: TGCAGTGCTAAGGGCGGGAGGGGGGACGAGCAGTACTTC.

The rearrangement uses TRBV7-2 and TRBJ2-3, with 8 bases identical to TRBD2. V shed 2 bases, J shed 9 bases, and the junction held 7 bases outside the gene matches. CDR3 size: 14 residues. Germline assignment: CDR1 SGHTA and CDR2 FQGNSA. CDR3 bases: TGTGCCAGCAGCTTATTACTAGCGGAGAGCACGCAGTATTTT. As protein: CASSLLLAESTQYF.

V and J are TRBV7-2 and TRBJ1-3; D is unresolved. Between the trimmed V and J ends, which lost 6 bases and 4 bases, there was a span of 10 bases. This CDR3 is 13 amino acids long. Germline loops: CDR1 SGHTA, CDR2 FQGNSA. The CDR3 bases are TGTGCCAGCAGTTTATCATGGGGAAACACCATATATTTT. Its translation is CASSLSWGNTIYF.